This T cell receptor beta chain derives from a study of blood T cell repertoires in COVID-19. CDR1 is SGDLS and CDR2 is YYNGEE in the germline V gene. The V and J ends lost 0 bases and 4 bases, in that order; junction bases with no gene match: 6. The CDR3 has 16 residues. This clone has a single count. Method: immunoSEQ multiplex PCR; TCRdb's copy keeps in-frame clones and lacks some. The sample records a few hundred thousand clones, around 91% being singletons. This TCR was sampled from a woman aged 60 to 75 with COVID-19, enrolled during active disease. The material sequenced was peripheral blood. The chain is built from TRBV9 and TRBJ2-5; 10 bases are a match to TRBD1. The CDR3 coding sequence is TGTGCCAGCAGCGTAGACACGGGACAGGGGCGAGAGACCCAGTACTTC. It specifies CASSVDTGQGRETQYF.